This T cell receptor beta chain originates from a study of blood T cells in healthy people across ages. It was with a sample-barcoded 5' primer and a J-beta primer mix that a second PCR of about 7 to 12 cycles was run. Each CDR3 protein gets one entry after TCRdb re-called the 5' RACE reads with MiXCR. The data show roughly 930,000 distinct CDR3 sequences, about 48% seen once. Sequencing input: blood. The sequence was collected from a man aged 25-40 years in good health.

The CDR3: CASSFLRATDTQYF. The CDR3 nucleotides read TGTGCCAGCAGTTTCCTCCGAGCCACAGATACGCAGTATTTT. The chain recombines TRBV27 with TRBJ2-3; no reliable D call. Germline lookup yields CDR1 MNHEY and CDR2 SMNVEV (reference sequence). The CDR3 contains 14 residues. V lost 3 bases and J 2 bases, leaving 9 bases between the germline ends.